This TCR beta chain was documented in a study of T cells in Graves' hyperthyroidism and ophthalmopathy. Template material for amplifying TCR beta CDR3 regions consisted of RNA transcripts. The HTBI primer set was used in a first-round RT-PCR of the TCR CDR3. MiXCR, run by TCRdb on the multiplex PCR reads, gives a single entry per CDR3 protein. The sample holds about 280,000 distinct CDR3 sequences, less than 30% seen once. Sampled blood dates from first hyperthyroidism diagnosis, and it precedes any ophthalmopathy symptoms. Study-level findings and limits: Blood samples included most of the expanded thyroid clonotypes exceeding 0.001.

Of note for this clonotype: Its specificity is unknown.

This receptor was identified in a man aged 40-49 years with Graves' hyperthyroidism that later progressed to Graves' ophthalmopathy. Input material: blood.

The CDR3 here is CASSKQGLGYEQYF. The CDR3, as DNA: TGTGCCAGCAGCAAACAGGGTTTGGGCTACGAGCAGTACTTC. J is TRBJ2-7 and V is TRBV6-1, with D perhaps TRBD1 (6 bases). The germline V gene has CDR1 MNHNS and CDR2 SASEGT. With 6 bases removed from V and 3 bases from J, the gap between germline ends came to 15 bases. The CDR3 runs to 14 residues.